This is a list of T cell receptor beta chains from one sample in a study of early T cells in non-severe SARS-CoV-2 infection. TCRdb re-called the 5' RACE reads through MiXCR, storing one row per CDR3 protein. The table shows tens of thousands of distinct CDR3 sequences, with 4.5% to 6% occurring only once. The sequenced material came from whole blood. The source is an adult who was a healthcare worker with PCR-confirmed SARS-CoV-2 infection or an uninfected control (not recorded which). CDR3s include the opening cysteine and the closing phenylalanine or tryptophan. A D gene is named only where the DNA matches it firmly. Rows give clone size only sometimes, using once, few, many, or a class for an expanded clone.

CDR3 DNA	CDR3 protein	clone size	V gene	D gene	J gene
TGTGCCAGCAGCTCAACACGTGAAGGGACCCAGTACTTC	CASSSTREGTQYF	many	TRBV6-5	-	TRBJ2-5
TGTGCCAGTAGTTGGGGGAGATACGATGAGCAGTTCTTC	CASSWGRYDEQFF	many	TRBV19	-	TRBJ2-1
TGTGCCAGCAGTTACTCCAAAGAGGTGGGCTCCTACAATGAGCAGTTCTTC	CASSYSKEVGSYNEQFF	few	TRBV6-5	-	TRBJ2-1
TGTGCCAGCAGCTTAGAACCTACCACAGATACGCAGTATTTT	CASSLEPTTDTQYF	many	TRBV11-2	-	TRBJ2-3
TGCGCCAGCAGTCATTCTAGCGGGAGGTCCTACGAGCAGTACTTC	CASSHSSGRSYEQYF	many	TRBV5-1	TRBD2	TRBJ2-7
TGCAGTGCTAGAGATGGGGCGAGCACAGATACGCAGTATTTT	CSARDGASTDTQYF	many	TRBV20-1	-	TRBJ2-3
TGTGCCAGCAGCAACGGACTAGTGGGAATCCAAGAGACCCAGTACTTC	CASSNGLVGIQETQYF	many	TRBV5-4	TRBD2	TRBJ2-5
TGCAGCGTTGAGGACAGTATCAATGAAAAACTGTTTTTT	CSVEDSINEKLFF	medium-sized	TRBV29-1	-	TRBJ1-4
TGTGCCAGCAAGCTCGTCGGGACCTCGAACACCGGGGAGCTGTTTTTT	CASKLVGTSNTGELFF	many	TRBV6-5	-	TRBJ2-2
TGCGCCAGCAGTGCGGAGGGCGTCCCCCCTGAAGCTTTCTTT	CASSAEGVPPEAFF	many	TRBV10-1	-	TRBJ1-1
TGTGCCAGCAGTCTAGCGGGAGGGCCGAGCGAGACCCAGTACTTC	CASSLAGGPSETQYF	many	TRBV28	TRBD2	TRBJ2-5
TGTGCCAGCCGAGGGCTTGACAATCAGCCCCAGCATTTT	CASRGLDNQPQHF	-	TRBV19	-	TRBJ1-5
TGCAGTGCTATCTCCACTAGCGGGTTCATTTCCTACAATGAGCAGTTCTTC	CSAISTSGFISYNEQFF	-	TRBV20-1	TRBD2	TRBJ2-1
TGTGCCAGCAGTACCCTCGCGGGAGGGCCAGGCAATGAGCAGTTCTTC	CASSTLAGGPGNEQFF	many	TRBV27	TRBD2	TRBJ2-1
TGCGCCAGCAGCCAAGGCCTATGGGGGCCCTACGAGCAGTACTTC	CASSQGLWGPYEQYF	-	TRBV4-1	-	TRBJ2-7
TGTGCCAGCTCACCAGGCAGACTGTCATATTTGGAGCTGTTTTTT	CASSPGRLSYLELFF	once	TRBV18	-	TRBJ2-2
TGCGCCAGCGAAAGAAATCCCTACAATGAGCAGTTCTTC	CASERNPYNEQFF	many	TRBV23-1	-	TRBJ2-1
TGTGCCAGCAGCCTTACAGATACGCAGTATTTT	CASSLTDTQYF	many	TRBV6-6	-	TRBJ2-3
TGTGCCATCAGTGAAGCCTACGAGCAGTACTTC	CAISEAYEQYF	many	TRBV10-3	-	TRBJ2-7
TGCAGTGCTAGAGATCTAATCCCCCCTGAGCAGTTCTTC	CSARDLIPPEQFF	many	TRBV20-1	-	TRBJ2-1